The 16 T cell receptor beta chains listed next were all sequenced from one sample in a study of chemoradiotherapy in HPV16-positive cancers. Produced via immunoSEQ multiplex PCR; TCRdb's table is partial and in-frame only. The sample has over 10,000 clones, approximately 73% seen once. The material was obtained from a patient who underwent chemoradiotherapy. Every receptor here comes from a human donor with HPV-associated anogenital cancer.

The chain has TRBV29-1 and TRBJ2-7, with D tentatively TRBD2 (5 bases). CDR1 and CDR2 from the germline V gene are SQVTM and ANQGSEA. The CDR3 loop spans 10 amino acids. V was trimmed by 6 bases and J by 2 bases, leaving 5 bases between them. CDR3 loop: CSVGAYEQYF. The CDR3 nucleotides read TGCAGCGTCGGGGCCTACGAGCAGTACTTC.

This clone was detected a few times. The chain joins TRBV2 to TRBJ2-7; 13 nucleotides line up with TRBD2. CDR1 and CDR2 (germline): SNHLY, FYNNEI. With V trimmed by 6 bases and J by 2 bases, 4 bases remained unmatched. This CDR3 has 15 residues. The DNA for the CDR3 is TGTGCCAGCAGACCGACTAGCGGGGGGACCTACGAGCAGTACTTC. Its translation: CASRPTSGGTYEQYF.

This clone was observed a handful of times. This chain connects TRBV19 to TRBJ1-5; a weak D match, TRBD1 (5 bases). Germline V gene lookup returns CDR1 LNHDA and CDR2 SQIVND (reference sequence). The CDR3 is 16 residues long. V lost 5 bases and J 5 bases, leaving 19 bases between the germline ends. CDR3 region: CASSQLRGGQDQPQHF. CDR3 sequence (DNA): TGTGCCAGTAGTCAACTCCGGGGGGGTCAGGATCAGCCCCAGCATTTT. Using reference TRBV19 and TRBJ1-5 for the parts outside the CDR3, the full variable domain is DGGITQSPKYLFRKEGQNVTLSCEQNLNHDAMYWYRQDPGQGLRLIYYSQIVNDFQKGDIAEGYSVSREKKESFPLTVTSAQKNPTAFYLCASSQLRGGQDQPQHFGDGTRLSIL.

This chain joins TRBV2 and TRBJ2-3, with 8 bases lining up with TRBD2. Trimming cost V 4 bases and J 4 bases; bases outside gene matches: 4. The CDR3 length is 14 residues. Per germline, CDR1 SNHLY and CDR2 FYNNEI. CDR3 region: CASSVGSGADTQYF. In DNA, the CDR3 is TGTGCCAGCAGTGTGGGTAGCGGGGCAGATACGCAGTATTTT.

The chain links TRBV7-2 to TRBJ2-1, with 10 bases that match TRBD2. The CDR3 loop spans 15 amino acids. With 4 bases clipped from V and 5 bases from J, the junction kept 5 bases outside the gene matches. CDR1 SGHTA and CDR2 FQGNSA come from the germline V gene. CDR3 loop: CASSWTSGTHNEQFF. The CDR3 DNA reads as TGTGCCAGCAGCTGGACTAGCGGTACTCACAATGAGCAGTTCTTC.

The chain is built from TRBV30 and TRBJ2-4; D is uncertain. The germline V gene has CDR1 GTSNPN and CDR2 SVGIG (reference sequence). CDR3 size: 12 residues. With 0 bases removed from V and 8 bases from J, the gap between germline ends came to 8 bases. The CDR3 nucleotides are TGTGCCTGGAGTGTGGTTTCGGACATTCAGTACTTC. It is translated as CAWSVVSDIQYF.

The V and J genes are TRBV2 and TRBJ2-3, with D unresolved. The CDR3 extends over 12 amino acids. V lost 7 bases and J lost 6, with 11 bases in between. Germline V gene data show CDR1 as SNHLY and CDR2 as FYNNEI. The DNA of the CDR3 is TGTGCCAGCACTGGGATGGGGGATACGCAGTATTTT. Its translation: CASTGMGDTQYF.

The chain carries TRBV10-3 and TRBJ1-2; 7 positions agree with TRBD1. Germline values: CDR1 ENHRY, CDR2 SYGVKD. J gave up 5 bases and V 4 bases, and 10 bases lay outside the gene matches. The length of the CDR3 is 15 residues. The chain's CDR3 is CAISGGRTGDYGYTF. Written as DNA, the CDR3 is TGTGCCATCAGTGGGGGTAGGACAGGAGATTATGGCTACACCTTC.

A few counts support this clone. The CDR3 DNA reads as TGTGCCAGCAAGCCAGACAGGGGGAATACTGAAGCTTTCTTT. Its protein product is CASKPDRGNTEAFF. The chain has TRBV6-5 and TRBJ1-1, with 9 bases matching TRBD1. The CDR3 runs to 14 residues. V was pared by 7 bases and J by 5 bases, with 8 bases of the junction left unmatched. Germline CDR1 and CDR2: MNHEY and SVGAGI.

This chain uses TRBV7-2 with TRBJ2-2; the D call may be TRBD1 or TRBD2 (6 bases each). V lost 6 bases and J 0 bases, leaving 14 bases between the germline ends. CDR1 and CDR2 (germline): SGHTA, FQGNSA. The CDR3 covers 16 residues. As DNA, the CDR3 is TGTGCCAGCAGTCCCGGAGGGGGATCGAACACCGGGGAGCTGTTTTTT. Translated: CASSPGGGSNTGELFF.

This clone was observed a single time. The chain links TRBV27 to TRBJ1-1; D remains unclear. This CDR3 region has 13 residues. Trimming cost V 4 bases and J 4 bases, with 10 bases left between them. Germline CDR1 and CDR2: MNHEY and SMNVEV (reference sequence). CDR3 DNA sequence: TGTGCCAGCAGTTACGCCAGTGGCACTGAAGCTTTCTTT. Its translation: CASSYASGTEAFF.

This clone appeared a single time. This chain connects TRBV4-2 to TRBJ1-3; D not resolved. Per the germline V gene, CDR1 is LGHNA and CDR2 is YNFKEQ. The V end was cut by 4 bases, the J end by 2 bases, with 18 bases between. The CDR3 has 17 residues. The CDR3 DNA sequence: TGTGCCAGCAGCCCCCCCAGAATTAGGGCCGCTGGAAACACCATATATTTT. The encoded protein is CASSPPRIRAAGNTIYF.

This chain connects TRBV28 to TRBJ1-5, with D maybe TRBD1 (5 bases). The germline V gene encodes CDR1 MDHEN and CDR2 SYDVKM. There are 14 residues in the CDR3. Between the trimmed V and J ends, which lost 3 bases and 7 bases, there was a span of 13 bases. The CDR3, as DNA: TGTGCCAGCAGTTTCTTTCAGGGCTGGCAGCCCCAGCATTTT. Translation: CASSFFQGWQPQHF.

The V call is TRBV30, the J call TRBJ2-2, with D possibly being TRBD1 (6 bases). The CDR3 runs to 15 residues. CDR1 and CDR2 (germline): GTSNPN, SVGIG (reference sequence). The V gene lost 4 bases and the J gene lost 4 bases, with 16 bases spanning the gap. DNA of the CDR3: TGTGCCTGGACCCGTACCGGGACAACCACCGGGGAGCTGTTTTTT. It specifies CAWTRTGTTTGELFF.

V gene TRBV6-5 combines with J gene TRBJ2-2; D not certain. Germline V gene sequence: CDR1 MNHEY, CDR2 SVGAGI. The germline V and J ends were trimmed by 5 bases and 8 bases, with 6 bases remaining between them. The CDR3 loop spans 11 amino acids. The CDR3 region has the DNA TGTGCCAGCAGTCAGGTGGGGGAGCTGTTTTTT. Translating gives CASSQVGELFF.

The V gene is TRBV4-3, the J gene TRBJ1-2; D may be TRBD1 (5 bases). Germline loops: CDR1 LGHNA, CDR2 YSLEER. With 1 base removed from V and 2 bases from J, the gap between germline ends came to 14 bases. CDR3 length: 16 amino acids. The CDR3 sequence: CASSQVVREGNYGYTF. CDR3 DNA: TGCGCCAGCAGCCAAGTCGTCCGTGAGGGGAACTATGGCTACACCTTC.